This entry is about one T cell receptor (beta chain). This sample was included in a study of blood T cell repertoires in COVID-19. Study context: Specimens from acute and convalescent COVID-19 originated in the United States, Italy and Spain. The cDNA or gDNA used as material had been derived from T cells, B-cell-depleted T cells, or PBMCs.

Original data processing: It was from reference gene primer amplification that nucleated cell counts were estimated. Measured with immunoSEQ multiplex PCR; TCRdb has only the in-frame clones, and not every one. That table supplies the V and J calls and clone size; D and trimming were determined from the DNA. Of roughly 90,000 clones detected, 80% appear once; the ten largest clones hold approximately 10%. Per the germline V gene, CDR1 is SNHLY and CDR2 is FYNNEI. The trim removed 3 bases at V and 4 bases at J, leaving 6 bases unmatched. This CDR3 is 14 amino acids long. The sequenced material came from peripheral blood. This TCR came from a woman in her 70s with acute or convalescent COVID-19. The chain employs TRBV2 and TRBJ2-7; 7 bases line up with TRBD2. The CDR3 loop reads CASSDGTKRYEQYF. The CDR3 DNA reads as TGTGCCAGCAGTGACGGGACTAAGAGGTACGAGCAGTACTTC.